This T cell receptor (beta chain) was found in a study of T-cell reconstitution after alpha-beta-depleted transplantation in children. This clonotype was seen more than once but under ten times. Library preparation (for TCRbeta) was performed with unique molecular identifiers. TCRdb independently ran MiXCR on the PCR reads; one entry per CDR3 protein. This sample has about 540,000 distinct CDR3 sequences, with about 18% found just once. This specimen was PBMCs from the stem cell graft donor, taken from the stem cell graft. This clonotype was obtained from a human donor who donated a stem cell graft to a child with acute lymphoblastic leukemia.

CDR3 amino acids: CASKEGGNTEAFF. DNA of the CDR3: TGTGCCAGCAAAGAGGGAGGGAACACTGAAGCTTTCTTT. This sequence joins TRBV14 and TRBJ1-1; no clear D gene. Germline lookup yields CDR1 SGHDN and CDR2 FVKESK. CDR3 length: 13 amino acids. The V gene lost 7 bases and the J gene lost 1 base, with 10 bases spanning the gap.